Each of the 23 T cell receptor beta chains below was sequenced from the same sample in a study of blood T cells in healthy people across ages. It was with a sample-barcoded 5' primer and a J-beta primer mix that a second PCR of roughly 7 to 11 cycles was run. In TCRdb, the 5' RACE reads were re-called with MiXCR into one record per CDR3 protein. This table holds some 700,000 distinct CDR3 sequences, about 20% found once. Sample: blood. All receptors derive from a man aged 65 to 85 in good health.

This clonotype was detected a few times. The rearrangement uses TRBV6-6 and TRBJ2-7; D gene uncertain. V dropped 6 bases and J dropped 1 base, with 10 bases sitting between them. The CDR3 runs to 13 residues. The V gene's germline CDR1 is MNHNY and CDR2 SVGAGI (reference sequence). The CDR3 nucleotides read TGTGCCAGCAGCTTCGACATTTCCTACGAGCAGTACTTC. Translated, it gives CASSFDISYEQYF.

The V call is TRBV7-2, the J call TRBJ2-5; D not resolved. The germline V gene encodes CDR1 SGHTA and CDR2 FQGNSA. The length of the CDR3 is 14 residues. The V end was cut by 5 bases, the J end by 5 bases, with 15 bases between. This chain's CDR3 is CASSPRLVVETQYF. The CDR3 DNA reads TGTGCCAGCAGCCCCCGCCTGGTGGTTGAGACCCAGTACTTC.

This clonotype appeared a single time. The chain has TRBV5-1 and TRBJ2-3; 10 bases match TRBD1. The CDR3 is made up of 16 amino acids. Trimming cost V 4 bases and J 4 bases; bases outside gene matches: 9. Germline CDR1 and CDR2: SGHRS and YFSETQ. The CDR3 sequence is CASSHMTGGSADTQYF. CDR3 bases: TGCGCCAGCAGCCACATGACAGGGGGCAGTGCAGATACGCAGTATTTT.

The chain recombines TRBV6-6 with TRBJ1-2; D is possibly TRBD1 (5 bases). The CDR3 has 13 amino acids. Germline assignment: CDR1 MNHNY and CDR2 SVGAGI (reference sequence). The V gene lost 3 bases and the J gene lost 6 bases, with 11 bases spanning the gap. The CDR3 here is CASSYSGSDGYTF. The CDR3 DNA reads as TGTGCCAGCAGTTATTCAGGGTCGGATGGCTACACCTTC.

As DNA, the CDR3 is TGCGCCAGCAGCACAACGGGGACAGGGGCCTTAGGCTACACCTTC. Encoded protein: CASSTTGTGALGYTF. V and J are TRBV5-1 and TRBJ1-2; 10 bases agree with TRBD1. The ends lost 4 bases at V and 8 bases at J; junction bases unmatched: 11. The CDR3 loop spans 15 amino acids. Looked up from germline, CDR1 is SGHRS and CDR2 is YFSETQ.

The V gene is TRBV12-3 or TRBV12-4, the J gene TRBJ1-3, with unresolved D. The CDR3 covers 14 residues. Trimming took off 5 bases at V and 0 bases at J, with 8 bases between the two ends. The CDR3 DNA sequence: TGTGCCAGCAGTGATACGAGCTCTGGAAACACCATATATTTT. Residues: CASSDTSSGNTIYF.

The table lists this clonotype with a few counts. The V call is TRBV3-1, the J call TRBJ2-5; possibly TRBD2 for D (5 bases). Near its end, the DNA agrees better with TRBJ2-7, so the J call may be wrong. The germline V gene has CDR1 LGHDT and CDR2 YNNKEL (reference sequence). The CDR3 consists of 16 residues. The CDR3 spells CASSQRALGLAYEQYF. CDR3 DNA sequence: TGTGCCAGCAGCCAAAGGGCCCTAGGACTGGCCTACGAGCAGTACTTC.

CDR3 sequence reads: CASRRRDRGFDTQYF. The CDR3 DNA sequence: TGTGCCAGCAGACGAAGGGACAGGGGGTTTGATACGCAGTATTTT. The chain employs TRBV12-3 or TRBV12-4 and TRBJ2-3; TRBD1 agrees at 11 bases. Germline trimming cut 6 bases from V and 6 bases from J; bases unmatched to any gene: 8. This CDR3 is built from 15 residues.

J is TRBJ1-2 and V is TRBV20-1; 7 positions match TRBD1. V lost 3 bases to trimming and J lost 3 bases; unmatched junction nucleotides: 10. The CDR3 sequence is 15 residues long. The germline CDR1 and CDR2 sequences are DFQATT and SNEGSKA (reference sequence). The CDR3 DNA reads TGCAGTGCTAGGCTTACAGGGGTAAGGGACTATGGCTACACCTTC. This translates into CSARLTGVRDYGYTF.

Remarks on this clonotype: A much larger clone differs by one base, so this may be a read error. V is TRBV7-2 and J is TRBJ2-5; no clear D. With 4 bases removed from V and 5 bases from J, the gap between germline ends came to 11 bases. The CDR3 covers 13 residues. The V gene's germline CDR1 is SGHTA and CDR2 FQGNSA. CDR3 protein: CASSSMSRETQYF. CDR3 in DNA: TGTGCCAGCAGCTCAATGTCTCGGGAGACCCAGTACTTC.

The CDR3 spells CASSTGLLNFNEQFF. The CDR3, as DNA: TGTGCCAGCAGCACGGGACTCCTTAATTTCAATGAGCAGTTCTTC. V usage is TRBV27 and J usage is TRBJ2-1, with D perhaps matching TRBD2 (6 bases). V was pared by 6 bases and J by 6 bases, with 18 bases between. This CDR3 comprises 15 residues. Germline assignment: CDR1 MNHEY and CDR2 SMNVEV (reference sequence).

This chain links TRBV3-1 with TRBJ2-1; 12 bases map to TRBD2. Germline V gives CDR1 LGHDT, CDR2 YNNKEL (reference sequence). This CDR3 has 15 residues. The V and J ends lost 4 bases and 6 bases, in that order; junction bases with no gene match: 4. DNA of the CDR3: TGTGCCAGCAGCCCGGGACTAGCGGGTACCAATGAGCAGTTCTTC. Protein sequence: CASSPGLAGTNEQFF.

The rearrangement joins TRBV2 to TRBJ1-1; D is possibly TRBD1 (5 bases). This CDR3 has 11 amino acids. V was clipped by 8 bases and J by 5 bases, with 9 bases between them. Looked up from germline, CDR1 is SNHLY and CDR2 is FYNNEI. In DNA form, the CDR3 reads TGTGCCAGCCAGGGAGGGACTGAAGCTTTCTTT. Residues: CASQGGTEAFF.

The gene calls are TRBV3-1 and TRBJ2-5; 13 bases fit TRBD2. The germline CDR1 and CDR2 sequences are LGHDT and YNNKEL (reference sequence). This CDR3 spans 15 amino acids. V was clipped by 6 bases and J by 3 bases; unmatched bases: 4. The CDR3 loop reads CASRVGLAGEETQYF. CDR3 DNA: TGTGCCAGCAGAGTTGGACTAGCGGGGGAAGAGACCCAGTACTTC.

This chain uses TRBV5-1 with TRBJ1-5; D is perhaps TRBD1 (5 bases). V shed 0 bases and J shed 3 bases, with 16 bases lying between them. This CDR3 comprises 17 residues. CDR1 SGHRS and CDR2 YFSETQ come from the germline V gene. DNA of the CDR3: TGCGCCAGCAGCTTGGGCCCGGACGGGGCGGACAATCAGCCCCAGCATTTT. Its protein product is CASSLGPDGADNQPQHF.

This chain joins TRBV4-3 and TRBJ2-3, with TRBD1 identical over 8 bases. Germline V gene lookup returns CDR1 LGHNA and CDR2 YSLEER. The CDR3 is made up of 17 amino acids. With V trimmed by 3 bases and J by 4 bases, 12 bases remained unmatched. CDR3 sequence: CASSQVLGQVVADTQYF. DNA of the CDR3: TGCGCCAGCAGCCAGGTATTGGGACAGGTCGTCGCAGATACGCAGTATTTT.

This clonotype was observed at least ten times. The chain recombines TRBV20-1 with TRBJ2-1, with a weak D call TRBD2 (6 bases). The CDR3 has 14 amino acids. Per the germline V gene, CDR1 is DFQATT and CDR2 is SNEGSKA (reference sequence). Trimming took off 5 bases at V and 9 bases at J, with 20 bases between the two ends. The CDR3 sequence: CSAPRTTSGGEQFF. CDR3 nucleotide sequence: TGCAGTGCTCCCCGGACAACATCCGGGGGTGAGCAGTTCTTC.

To note about this clonotype: Relative to the germline gene, one junction end is altered; a read error may explain this. The chain is built from TRBV4-1 and TRBJ2-7; TRBD2 might be the D (5 bases). The J call is uncertain, as TRBJ2-5 better fits the DNA end. The CDR3 consists of 14 residues. From germline, CDR1 is MGHRA and CDR2 YSYEKL. The CDR3 loop is CASNQGIGEETQYF. CDR3 coding DNA: TGCGCCAGCAACCAAGGAATCGGGGAAGAGACCCAGTACTTC.

The chain combines TRBV18 with TRBJ2-4; 13 bases are a match to TRBD2. V lost 3 bases and J lost 8; bases outside the gene matches: 1. This CDR3 region has 14 residues. Germline loops: CDR1 KGHSH, CDR2 LQKENI. CDR3 nucleotides: TGTGCCAGCTCACCCGGACTAGCGGGAGACATTCAGTACTTC. It encodes CASSPGLAGDIQYF.

This clonotype was detected many times. The chain links TRBV6-6 to TRBJ2-4; the match to TRBD2 covers 9 bases. Germline CDR1 reads MNHNY; CDR2 reads SVGAGI (reference sequence). Unmatched junction bases numbered 6, after V lost 5 bases and J lost 4 bases. This CDR3 region has 15 residues. The CDR3 coding sequence is TGTGCCAGCAGTCAATCGACTAGCGGAAAAAACATTCAGTACTTC. The encoded protein is CASSQSTSGKNIQYF.

The chain has TRBV10-1 and TRBJ1-1; maybe TRBD1 (6 bases). The germline V gene has CDR1 WNHNN and CDR2 SYGVQD (reference sequence). The V end lost 2 bases, the J end lost 5 bases, and 9 bases lay between the germline ends. The CDR3 extends over 13 amino acids. As DNA, the CDR3 is TGCGCCAGCAGTGAGGTCCAGGGGACTGAAGCTTTCTTT. Amino acids: CASSEVQGTEAFF.

The chain recombines TRBV11-2 with TRBJ1-4, with D perhaps matching TRBD1 (5 bases). The CDR3 covers 16 residues. In germline, CDR1 is SGHAT, CDR2 FQNNGV. The V and J ends lost 0 bases and 8 bases respectively, with 16 bases between them. The DNA of the CDR3 is TGTGCCAGCAGCTTAGATCCGGGGGACCGGGGGGAAAAACTGTTTTTT. Protein product: CASSLDPGDRGEKLFF.

On this clonotype: One end of the junction fails to match germline, which may point to a read error. The chain joins TRBV18 to TRBJ1-6, with 9 bases lining up with TRBD1. The germline CDR1 and CDR2 sequences are KGHSH and LQKENI. This CDR3 region has 19 residues. The CDR3, as DNA: TGTGCCAGCTCGCCACTGGGACAGGGCATCAAGTCCTATAATTCACCCCTCCACTTT. Amino acid sequence: CASSPLGQGIKSYNSPLHF.